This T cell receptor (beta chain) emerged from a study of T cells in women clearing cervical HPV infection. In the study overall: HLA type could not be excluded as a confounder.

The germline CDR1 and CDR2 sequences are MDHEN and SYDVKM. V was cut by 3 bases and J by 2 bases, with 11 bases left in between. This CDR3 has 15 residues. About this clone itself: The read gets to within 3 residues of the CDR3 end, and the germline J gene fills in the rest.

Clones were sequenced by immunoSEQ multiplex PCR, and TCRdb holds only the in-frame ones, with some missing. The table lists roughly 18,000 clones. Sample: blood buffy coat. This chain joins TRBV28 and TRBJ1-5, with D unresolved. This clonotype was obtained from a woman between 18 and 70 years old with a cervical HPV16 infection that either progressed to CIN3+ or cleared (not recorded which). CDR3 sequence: CASSFQVVGNQPQHF. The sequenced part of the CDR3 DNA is TGTGCCAGCAGTTTCCAGGTTGTCGGCAATCAGCCC.